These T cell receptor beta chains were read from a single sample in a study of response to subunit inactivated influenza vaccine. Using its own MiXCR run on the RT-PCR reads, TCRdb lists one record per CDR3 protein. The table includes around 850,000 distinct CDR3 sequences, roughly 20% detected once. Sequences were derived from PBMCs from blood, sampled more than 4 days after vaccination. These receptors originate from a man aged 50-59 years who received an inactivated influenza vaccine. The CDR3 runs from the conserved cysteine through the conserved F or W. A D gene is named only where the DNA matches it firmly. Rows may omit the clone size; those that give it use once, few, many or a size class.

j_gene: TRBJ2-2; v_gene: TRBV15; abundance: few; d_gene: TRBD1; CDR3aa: CATSRRDSSNTGELFF; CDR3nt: TGTGCCACCAGCAGGAGGGACAGCTCAAACACCGGGGAGCTGTTTTTT
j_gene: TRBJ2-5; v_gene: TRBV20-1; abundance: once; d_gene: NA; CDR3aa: CSAGRLGGNQETQYF; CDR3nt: TGCAGTGCAGGCCGCCTAGGCGGGAACCAAGAGACCCAGTACTTC
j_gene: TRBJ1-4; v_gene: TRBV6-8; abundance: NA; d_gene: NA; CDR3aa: CASSYPDEKLFF; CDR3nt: TGTGCCAGCAGTTACCCGGATGAAAAACTGTTTTTT
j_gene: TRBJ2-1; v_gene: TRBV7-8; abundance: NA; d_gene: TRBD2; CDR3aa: CASSFLTSGPLGDEQFF; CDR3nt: TGTGCCAGCAGCTTTCTGACTAGCGGGCCTTTAGGGGATGAGCAGTTCTTC
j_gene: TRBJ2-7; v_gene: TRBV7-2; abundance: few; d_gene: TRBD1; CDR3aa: CASSPWTGVPYEQYF; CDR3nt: TGTGCCAGCAGCCCTTGGACAGGGGTTCCCTACGAGCAGTACTTC
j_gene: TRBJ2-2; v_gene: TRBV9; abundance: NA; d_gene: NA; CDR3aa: CASSHNPGPRQNTGELFF; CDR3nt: TGTGCCAGCAGCCATAACCCGGGCCCTCGACAGAACACCGGGGAGCTGTTTTTT
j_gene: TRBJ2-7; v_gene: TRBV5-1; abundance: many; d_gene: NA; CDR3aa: CASSSRSYEQYF; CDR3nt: TGTGCCAGCAGCTCTCGCTCCTACGAGCAGTACTTC
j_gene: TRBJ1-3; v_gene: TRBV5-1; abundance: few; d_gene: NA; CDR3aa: CASSLEPRAGNTIYF; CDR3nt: TGCGCCAGCAGCTTGGAACCGAGGGCTGGAAACACCATATATTTT
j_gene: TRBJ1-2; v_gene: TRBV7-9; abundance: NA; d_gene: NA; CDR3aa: CASSSNTENYGYTF; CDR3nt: TGTGCCAGCAGTTCAAATACAGAGAACTATGGCTACACCTTC
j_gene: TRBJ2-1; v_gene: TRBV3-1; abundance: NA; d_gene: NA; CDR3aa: CASSKTSEQFF; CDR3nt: TGTGCCAGCAGCAAGACGAGTGAGCAGTTCTTC
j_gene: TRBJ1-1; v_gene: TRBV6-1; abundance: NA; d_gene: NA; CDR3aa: CASSPPGSNTEAFF; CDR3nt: TGTGCCAGCAGCCCACCCGGGAGCAACACTGAAGCTTTCTTT
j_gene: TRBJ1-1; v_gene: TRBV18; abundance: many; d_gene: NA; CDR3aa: CASSPQGRTEAFF; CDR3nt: TGTGCCAGCTCACCACAGGGTAGGACTGAAGCTTTCTTT
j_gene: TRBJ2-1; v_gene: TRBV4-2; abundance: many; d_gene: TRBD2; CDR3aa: CASSQVSGTRDYNEQFF; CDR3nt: TGTGCCAGCAGCCAAGTTTCCGGGACTAGAGACTACAATGAGCAGTTCTTC
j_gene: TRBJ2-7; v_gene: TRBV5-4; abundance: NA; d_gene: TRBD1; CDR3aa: CASSLQGAIYEQYF; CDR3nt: TGTGCCAGCAGCTTGCAGGGGGCGATCTACGAGCAGTACTTC
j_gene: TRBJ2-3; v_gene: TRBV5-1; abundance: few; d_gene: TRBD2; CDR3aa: CASSGSGVRSQYF; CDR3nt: TGCGCCAGCAGCGGTAGCGGGGTTAGGTCGCAGTATTTT
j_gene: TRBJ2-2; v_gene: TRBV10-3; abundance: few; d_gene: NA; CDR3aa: CAISGNTRDTGELFF; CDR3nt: TGTGCCATCAGTGGGAATACAAGGGACACCGGGGAGCTGTTTTTT
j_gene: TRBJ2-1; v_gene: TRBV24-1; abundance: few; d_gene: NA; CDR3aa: CATSHRVYNEQFF; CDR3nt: TGTGCCACCTCTCACAGGGTCTACAATGAGCAGTTCTTC
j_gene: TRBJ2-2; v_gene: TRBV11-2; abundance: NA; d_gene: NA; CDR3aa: CASSLASGHPNTGELFF; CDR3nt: TGTGCCAGCAGCTTAGCCTCAGGGCACCCTAACACCGGGGAGCTGTTTTTT
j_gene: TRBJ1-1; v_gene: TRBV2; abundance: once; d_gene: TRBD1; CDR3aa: CASRSGAGGYTEAFF; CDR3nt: TGTGCCAGCAGGTCGGGAGCAGGGGGGTACACTGAAGCTTTCTTT
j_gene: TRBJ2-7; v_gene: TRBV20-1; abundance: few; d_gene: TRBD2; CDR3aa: CSAIPLRGGLSYEQYF; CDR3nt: TGCAGTGCTATCCCCCTACGGGGGGGCCTCTCCTACGAGCAGTACTTC
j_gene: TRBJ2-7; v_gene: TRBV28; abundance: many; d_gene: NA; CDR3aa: CASSSPDRYEQYF; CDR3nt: TGTGCCAGCAGTTCCCCCGACAGATACGAGCAGTACTTC
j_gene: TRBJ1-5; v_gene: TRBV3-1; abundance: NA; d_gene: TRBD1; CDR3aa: CASSQGTGRSNQPQHF; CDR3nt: TGTGCCAGCAGCCAGGGGACAGGGAGGAGCAATCAGCCCCAGCATTTT
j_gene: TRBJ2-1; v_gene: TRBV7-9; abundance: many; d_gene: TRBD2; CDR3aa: CASSGAGGPGSYNEQFF; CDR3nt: TGTGCCAGCTCTGGAGCGGGGGGCCCGGGCTCTTACAATGAGCAGTTCTTC
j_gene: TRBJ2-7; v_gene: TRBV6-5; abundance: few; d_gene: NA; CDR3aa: CASSYSAASSYEQYF; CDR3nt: TGTGCCAGCAGTTACTCGGCCGCGAGCTCCTACGAGCAGTACTTC
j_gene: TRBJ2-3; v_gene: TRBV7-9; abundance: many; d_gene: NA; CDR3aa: CASSLTGFTDTQYF; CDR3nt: TGTGCCAGCAGCCTGACCGGGTTCACAGATACGCAGTATTTT
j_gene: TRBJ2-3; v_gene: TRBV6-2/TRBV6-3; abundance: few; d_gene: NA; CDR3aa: CASSYWDRHTDTQYF; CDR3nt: TGTGCCAGCAGTTACTGGGACCGCCACACAGATACGCAGTATTTT
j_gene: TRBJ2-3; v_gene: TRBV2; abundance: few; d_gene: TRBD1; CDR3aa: CASSVGQGGTDTQYF; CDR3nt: TGTGCCAGCAGTGTAGGACAGGGGGGCACAGATACGCAGTATTTT
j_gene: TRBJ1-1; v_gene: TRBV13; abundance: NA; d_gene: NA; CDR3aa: CASSPTWRNTEAFF; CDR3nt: TGTGCCAGCAGCCCGACCTGGAGGAACACTGAAGCTTTCTTT
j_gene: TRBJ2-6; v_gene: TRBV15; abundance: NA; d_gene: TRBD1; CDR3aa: CATSTNRGPYSGANVLTF; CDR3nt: TGTGCCACCAGCACCAACAGGGGTCCCTACTCTGGGGCCAACGTCCTGACTTTC
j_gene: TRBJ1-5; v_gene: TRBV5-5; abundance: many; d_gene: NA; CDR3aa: CASSDDGYSNQPQHF; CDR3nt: TGTGCCAGCAGCGACGACGGTTATAGCAATCAGCCCCAGCATTTT
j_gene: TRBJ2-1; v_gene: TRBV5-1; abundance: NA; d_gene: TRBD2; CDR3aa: CASRLAGGYEQFF; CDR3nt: TGCGCCAGCCGTCTAGCGGGAGGCTATGAGCAGTTCTTC
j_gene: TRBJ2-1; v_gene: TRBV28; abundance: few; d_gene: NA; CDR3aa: CASSHSLGGHNEQFF; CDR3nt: TGTGCCAGCAGTCATTCTCTGGGGGGCCACAATGAGCAGTTCTTC
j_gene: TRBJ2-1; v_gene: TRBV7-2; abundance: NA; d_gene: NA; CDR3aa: CASSLQTRSNEQFF; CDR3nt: TGTGCCAGCAGCTTACAGACTAGGAGCAATGAGCAGTTCTTC
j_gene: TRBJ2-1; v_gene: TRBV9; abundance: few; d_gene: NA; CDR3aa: CASSAGTNSEQFF; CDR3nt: TGTGCCAGCAGCGCTGGGACCAACAGTGAGCAGTTCTTC
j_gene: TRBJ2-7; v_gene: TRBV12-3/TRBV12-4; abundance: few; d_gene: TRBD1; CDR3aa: CASQRRQGVGEQYF; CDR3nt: TGTGCCAGCCAACGTAGACAGGGGGTAGGCGAGCAGTACTTC
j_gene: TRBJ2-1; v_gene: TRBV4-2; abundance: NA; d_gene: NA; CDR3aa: CASSPGLRSEQFF; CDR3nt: TGTGCCAGCAGCCCGGGGCTACGCAGTGAGCAGTTCTTC
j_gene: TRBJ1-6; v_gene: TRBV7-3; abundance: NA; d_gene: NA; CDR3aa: CASSLTQGSPLHF; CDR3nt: TGTGCCAGCAGCTTAACCCAGGGCTCACCCCTCCACTTT
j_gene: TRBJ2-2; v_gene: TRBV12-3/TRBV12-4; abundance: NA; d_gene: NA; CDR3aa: CASSRPRGGAGELFF; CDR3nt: TGTGCCAGCAGCCGACCAAGGGGAGGTGCCGGGGAGCTGTTTTTT
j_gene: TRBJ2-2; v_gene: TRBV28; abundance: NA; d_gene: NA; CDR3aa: CASGPGPATGELFF; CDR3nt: TGTGCCAGCGGCCCCGGGCCAGCCACCGGGGAGCTGTTTTTT
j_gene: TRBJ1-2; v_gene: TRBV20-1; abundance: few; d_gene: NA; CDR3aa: CSASSANYGYTF; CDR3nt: TGCAGTGCTAGTTCAGCTAACTATGGCTACACCTTC
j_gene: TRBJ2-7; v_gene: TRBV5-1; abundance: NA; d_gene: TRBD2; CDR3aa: CASSLGPDRAGIYEQYF; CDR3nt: TGCGCCAGCAGCTTGGGACCCGACAGAGCGGGAATATACGAGCAGTACTTC
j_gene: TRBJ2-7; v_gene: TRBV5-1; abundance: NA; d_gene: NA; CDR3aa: CVSSLGGTGTSYEQYF; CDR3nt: TGCGTCAGCAGCTTGGGAGGGACAGGAACCTCCTACGAGCAGTACTTC